These 8 T cell receptor beta chains came from one sample sequenced in a study of shared clonotypes between healthy human individuals. Sequencing was performed with immunoSEQ multiplex PCR; in TCRdb, only in-frame clones are kept and a portion is missing. The table lists roughly 1 million clones, 75% to 80% of them singletons, with 0.52% in the top ten. Sequenced: memory CD4+ T cells from PBMCs. The subset is: CD45RA-negative fraction. These TCRs come from a young man in good health. Some clones in this sample may be carry-over from other donors' samples.

CDR3 loop: CASTPETKHNSPLHF. CDR3 in DNA: TGTGCCAGCACCCCCGAAACCAAACATAATTCACCCCTCCACTTT. The V call is TRBV5-7, the J call TRBJ1-6, with no clear D. TRBV5-7 is an open reading frame, and its role is uncertain. This CDR3 region has 15 residues. V lost 6 bases and J lost 5, with 15 bases in between.

The chain couples TRBV5-1 to TRBJ2-3; D is possibly TRBD2 (6 bases). V lost 3 bases, J lost 0 bases, and 8 bases lay in between. Germline V gene sequence: CDR1 SGHRS, CDR2 YFSETQ. This CDR3 is 14 amino acids long. The DNA for the CDR3 is TGCGCCAGCAGCTACAGCGGGAGCACAGATACGCAGTATTTT. It is translated as CASSYSGSTDTQYF.

This clone occurred a few times. This chain connects TRBV18 to TRBJ2-1, with TRBD2 identical over 12 bases. V was pared by 3 bases and J by 6 bases, with 6 bases of the junction left unmatched. Germline V gene lookup returns CDR1 KGHSH and CDR2 LQKENI. The CDR3 spans 16 residues. The CDR3, as DNA: TGTGCCAGCTCACCCTCAGGACTAGCGGGAATCAATGAGCAGTTCTTC. This translates into CASSPSGLAGINEQFF.

J is TRBJ2-1 and V is TRBV5-1, with TRBD1 identical over 7 bases. The CDR3 length is 18 residues. The V segment lost 2 bases and the J segment 2 bases; nucleotides outside the gene matches: 13. Per germline, CDR1 SGHRS and CDR2 YFSETQ. The DNA of the CDR3 is TGCGCCAGCAGCTTCGGTGGGACAGCCCTAGGAGCCTACAATGAGCAGTTCTTC. It yields the protein CASSFGGTALGAYNEQFF.

J is TRBJ2-1 and V is TRBV25-1; a possible D gene is TRBD2 (7 bases). The CDR3 consists of 16 residues. CDR1 is MGHDK and CDR2 is SYGVNS in the germline V gene. Trimming took 1 base from V and 0 from J, leaving 10 bases between them. The CDR3 loop is CASSELGGGSYNEQFF. The CDR3 nucleotides read TGTGCCAGCAGTGAATTGGGAGGGGGCTCCTACAATGAGCAGTTCTTC.

The V and J genes are TRBV7-3 and TRBJ2-1; perhaps D is TRBD1 or TRBD2 (5 bases each). CDR1 SGHTA and CDR2 FQGTGA come from the germline V gene. Trimming took off 2 bases at V and 4 bases at J, with 15 bases between the two ends. The CDR3 runs 16 residues. The CDR3 DNA is TGTGCCAGCAGCTTATTAGGGGTTGGGGGTTACAATGAGCAGTTCTTC. Its protein product is CASSLLGVGGYNEQFF.

The rearrangement links TRBV13 to TRBJ2-6; D is undetermined. Looked up from germline, CDR1 is PRHDT and CDR2 is FYEKMQ (reference sequence). The V and J ends lost 0 bases and 0 bases respectively, with 9 bases between them. CDR3 size: 17 residues. CDR3: CASSLGRSNSGANVLTF. CDR3 DNA: TGTGCCAGCAGCTTAGGCAGGTCCAACTCTGGGGCCAACGTCCTGACTTTC.

This clone was observed a handful of times. V usage is TRBV2 and J usage is TRBJ1-2; 9 bases map to TRBD1. Trimming at V came to 6 bases and at J to 5 bases, leaving 7 bases not matched to a gene. Germline V gene sequence: CDR1 SNHLY, CDR2 FYNNEI. The CDR3 has 14 amino acids. The CDR3 bases are TGTGCCAGCAGCACGACAGGGGGGATTTATGGCTACACCTTC. It specifies CASSTTGGIYGYTF.